This passage covers 21 T cell receptor beta chains from one sample sequenced in a study of CD8 T cells in ankylosing spondylitis. TCRdb redid the calling of the 5' RACE reads with MiXCR, one entry per CDR3 protein. The sample contains about 160,000 distinct CDR3 sequences, roughly 10% of which appear only once. The specimen sequenced was blood, either unsorted or a sorted T cell fraction (not recorded which). Source of these receptors: a female donor with ankylosing spondylitis or in good health (not recorded which).

This sequence joins TRBV7-3 and TRBJ2-2; D call uncertain. V lost 10 bases and J lost 6, with 12 bases in between. Germline V lookup: CDR1 SGHTA, CDR2 FQGTGA. The CDR3 contains 12 residues. The CDR3 nucleotides are TGTGCCACCTCGACTGGCCCCGGGGAGCTGTTTTTT. It translates to CATSTGPGELFF.

J is TRBJ2-5 and V is TRBV3-1, with D maybe TRBD2 (6 bases). Germline assignment: CDR1 LGHDT and CDR2 YNNKEL (reference sequence). The CDR3 spans 15 residues. V gave up 1 base and J gave up 3 bases, with 12 bases separating them. The CDR3 sequence: CASSQGGTGEETQYF. The DNA for the CDR3 is TGTGCCAGCAGCCAAGGGGGGACGGGGGAAGAGACCCAGTACTTC.

This clonotype was found a few times. V gene TRBV2 combines with J gene TRBJ1-2; 8 nucleotides agree with TRBD1. Germline CDR1 SNHLY, CDR2 FYNNEI. J lost 2 bases, V lost 5 bases, and 7 bases had no gene match. This CDR3 spans 15 amino acids. CDR3 nucleotides: TGTGCCAGCAGTCTCACAGGGGGAGCGAACTATGGCTACACCTTC. It translates to CASSLTGGANYGYTF.

This clonotype was observed a few times. This chain connects TRBV27 to TRBJ1-1, with D possibly being TRBD1 (6 bases). The CDR3 extends over 17 amino acids. V lost 6 bases to trimming and J lost 0 bases, with 20 bases between them. Germline assignment: CDR1 MNHEY and CDR2 SMNVEV (reference sequence). The CDR3 here is CASRQDRRTVMNTEAFF. DNA of the CDR3: TGTGCCAGCAGACAAGATAGGAGGACAGTCATGAACACTGAAGCTTTCTTT.

The chain combines TRBV4-3 with TRBJ2-7, with 9 bases that match TRBD1. Trimming removed 4 bases from V and 2 bases from J; junction bases left unmatched: 3. Germline V CDR1 and CDR2: LGHNA, YSLEER. CDR3 length equals 14 residues. In DNA, the CDR3 is TGCGCCAGCAGCCTCCGGGACAGGGCCTACGAGCAGTACTTC. Translating it yields CASSLRDRAYEQYF.

J is TRBJ1-2 and V is TRBV12-5, with D possibly TRBD1 on 5 matching bases. The V and J ends lost 0 bases and 8 bases respectively, with 16 bases between them. The CDR3 sequence is 15 residues long. Germline CDR1 and CDR2: LGHNT and FRNRAP. CDR3: CASGLVPGWREGYTF. CDR3 sequence (DNA): TGTGCTAGTGGTTTGGTACCAGGGTGGCGAGAAGGCTACACCTTC.

The gene calls are TRBV6-5 and TRBJ2-7, with unresolved D. The CDR3 runs 13 residues. Germline V gene sequence: CDR1 MNHEY, CDR2 SVGAGI. V dropped 0 bases and J dropped 2 bases, with 5 bases sitting between them. Here the CDR3 DNA reads TGTGCCAGCAGTTACTCGAGCACCTACGAGCAGTACTTC. As protein: CASSYSSTYEQYF.

The rearrangement uses TRBV19 and TRBJ2-3; unclear D gene. V was pared by 7 bases and J by 4 bases, with 21 bases between. The germline V gene encodes CDR1 LNHDA and CDR2 SQIVND (reference sequence). The CDR3 runs 16 residues. In DNA form, the CDR3 reads TGTGCCAGTACGTCGACACGGGTTACAGAGGCAGATACGCAGTATTTT. This gives the protein CASTSTRVTEADTQYF.

The chain has TRBV7-9 and TRBJ2-5; perhaps D is TRBD1 or TRBD2 (5 bases each). This CDR3 comprises 13 residues. V was cut by 4 bases and J by 0 bases, with 6 bases left in between. CDR1 and CDR2 (germline): SEHNR, FQNEAQ (reference sequence). CDR3 amino acids: CASSWGYQETQYF. The CDR3 coding sequence is TGTGCCAGCAGCTGGGGGTACCAAGAGACCCAGTACTTC.

This clonotype was recorded many times. V gene TRBV20-1 combines with J gene TRBJ2-5, with 12 nucleotides matching TRBD2. Germline lookup yields CDR1 DFQATT and CDR2 SNEGSKA (reference sequence). The V and J ends lost 1 base and 10 bases, in that order; junction bases with no gene match: 10. This CDR3 is 15 amino acids long. The CDR3 DNA sequence: TGCAGTGCTAGAGGCCTAGCGGGAGGGTCCACGGACCAGTACTTC. Amino acids: CSARGLAGGSTDQYF.

V is TRBV5-1 and J is TRBJ1-1, with TRBD1 identical over 8 bases. This CDR3 spans 15 amino acids. V was pared by 1 base and J by 5 bases, with 7 bases of the junction left unmatched. Germline V gene sequence: CDR1 SGHRS, CDR2 YFSETQ. For the CDR3, the DNA is TGCGCCAGCAGCTTGATTGGCAGGGGGCTAACTGAAGCTTTCTTT. This gives the protein CASSLIGRGLTEAFF. Looking up the rest from reference TRBV5-1 and TRBJ1-1 gives the full variable domain: KAGVTQTPRYLIKTRGQQVTLSCSPISGHRSVSWYQQTPGQGLQFLFEYFSETQRNKGNFPGRFSGRQFSNSRSEMNVSTLELGDSALYLCASSLIGRGLTEAFFGQGTRLTVV.

This chain links TRBV27 with TRBJ1-2; no clear D. This CDR3 has 14 residues. Germline V lookup: CDR1 MNHEY, CDR2 SMNVEV (reference sequence). V was clipped by 2 bases and J by 0 bases, with 7 bases between them. CDR3 sequence: CASSLPQSNYGYTF. In DNA form, the CDR3 reads TGTGCCAGCAGTTTACCTCAATCTAACTATGGCTACACCTTC.

The chain recombines TRBV12-3 or TRBV12-4 with TRBJ1-6, with 8 bases that match TRBD1. The V and J ends lost 3 bases and 10 bases, in that order; junction bases with no gene match: 5. The CDR3 runs 14 residues. CDR3 DNA sequence: TGTGCCAGCAGTTTGGCCAGGGGGCGGTCACCCCTCCACTTT. It specifies CASSLARGRSPLHF.

The chain couples TRBV7-2 to TRBJ2-1, with TRBD2 matching 7 bases. This CDR3 is built from 15 residues. Trimming removed 2 bases from V and 7 bases from J; junction bases left unmatched: 8. CDR1 is SGHTA and CDR2 is FQGNSA in the germline V gene. The CDR3 bases are TGTGCCAGCAGCTTAAATTCCGCGGGAGCGAATGAGCAGTTCTTC. Its translation: CASSLNSAGANEQFF.

This clonotype was seen ten or more times. The chain couples TRBV5-1 to TRBJ1-2; 9 positions agree with TRBD1. V trimming: 3 bases; J trimming: 3 bases; junction bases outside the gene matches: 9. The germline CDR1 and CDR2 sequences are SGHRS and YFSETQ. This CDR3 region has 16 residues. CDR3 sequence reads: CASSSGTGTKYYGYTF. The CDR3 DNA reads TGCGCCAGCAGCTCGGGGACAGGGACAAAATACTATGGCTACACCTTC.

This clonotype showed up many times. The chain employs TRBV4-3 and TRBJ2-1; D is ambiguous. CDR3 length equals 14 residues. The germline V gene encodes CDR1 LGHNA and CDR2 YSLEER. V was clipped by 3 bases and J by 8 bases, with 14 bases between them. In DNA form, the CDR3 reads TGCGCCAGCAGCCAGGGTTATGGGTGGGATGAGCAGTTCTTC. It encodes CASSQGYGWDEQFF.

The chain links TRBV27 to TRBJ1-6, with a weak D call TRBD1 (5 bases). Germline V CDR1 and CDR2: MNHEY, SMNVEV (reference sequence). V lost 7 bases to trimming and J lost 9 bases, with 19 bases between them. This CDR3 is built from 15 residues. CDR3 sequence (DNA): TGTGCCAGCAAGTGGGCCTTCGGGGGAAGTTCACCCCTCCACTTT. This encodes CASKWAFGGSSPLHF.

This clonotype appeared a few times. This sequence joins TRBV2 and TRBJ1-1; 9 positions match TRBD1. The V gene's germline CDR1 is SNHLY and CDR2 FYNNEI. CDR3 length: 14 amino acids. With 4 bases clipped from V and 7 bases from J, the junction kept 7 bases outside the gene matches. CDR3: CASSANRGLGEAFF. Here the CDR3 DNA reads TGTGCCAGCAGTGCTAACAGGGGGCTTGGTGAAGCTTTCTTT. The variable domain in full, with the rest retrieved from reference TRBV2 and TRBJ1-1, is EPEVTQTPSHQVTQMGQEVILRCVPISNHLYFYWYRQILGQKVEFLVSFYNNEISEKSEIFDDQFSVERPDGSNFTLKIRSTKLEDSAMYFCASSANRGLGEAFFGQGTRLTVV.

V usage is TRBV18 and J usage is TRBJ2-3, with no clear D. There are 18 residues in the CDR3. The germline V gene has CDR1 KGHSH and CDR2 LQKENI. Trimming pared 0 bases from V and 6 bases from J, leaving 22 bases between. The CDR3 spells CASSPPGVGEAGWDTQYF. CDR3 DNA: TGTGCCAGCTCACCACCCGGAGTAGGAGAAGCAGGTTGGGATACGCAGTATTTT. The variable domain in full, completed from reference TRBV18 and TRBJ2-3, reads NAGVMQNPRHLVRRRGQEARLRCSPMKGHSHVYWYRQLPEEGLKFMVYLQKENIIDESGMPKERFSAEFPKEGPSILRIQQVVRGDSAAYFCASSPPGVGEAGWDTQYFGPGTRLTVL.

This clonotype showed up many times. This chain joins TRBV7-6 and TRBJ2-1; the D is unclear. This CDR3 has 13 residues. V was cut by 1 base and J by 7 bases, with 8 bases left in between. The germline V gene encodes CDR1 SGHVS and CDR2 FNYEAQ. The CDR3 loop is CASSLGYLNEQFF. As DNA, the CDR3 is TGTGCCAGCAGCTTAGGTTACCTGAATGAGCAGTTCTTC.

This chain joins TRBV7-2 and TRBJ2-3, with a possible D match to TRBD2 (5 bases). Germline V gene data show CDR1 as SGHTA and CDR2 as FQGNSA. The V and J ends lost 3 bases and 3 bases respectively, with 10 bases between them. This CDR3 comprises 14 residues. The CDR3 reads CASSFRGGTDTQYF. In DNA, the CDR3 is TGTGCCAGCAGCTTTCGGGGTGGGACAGATACGCAGTATTTT.